The next 7 T cell receptor beta chains were all read from a single sample in a study of tissue T cells after allogeneic stem cell transplantation. As for time point: mouse harvest day 7 after allogeneic transplant. Each mouse received 10^7 T-cell-depleted marrow cells plus 10^6 splenic CD5+ T cells by tail vein. The protocol was immunoSEQ multiplex PCR, while the TCRdb copy is restricted to in-frame clones and leaves out a portion. Of 4,000 or so clones listed, under 65% are singletons. The sample taken for sequencing was gut tissue. The receptor set was obtained from a female BALB/c mouse given C57BL/6 T cells with graft-versus-host disease after an allogeneic hematopoietic cell transplant.

With regard to this clone: Gene names and germline match the mouse. The read stops 1 residue short of the end of the CDR3; the missing end is completed from the germline J gene. This sequence joins TRBV20 and TRBJ1-6; D not resolved. TRBJ1-6 qualifies as an ORF whose function is uncertain. The CDR3 runs to 12 residues. The germline gives CDR1 GFQATS, CDR2 STVNSAI. Trimming removed 0 bases from V and 7 bases from J, with 4 bases in between. The CDR3 DNA, read in part, is TGTGGTGCTAGGGATGGGAATTCGCCCCTCTAC. This sequence encodes CGARDGNSPLY. The CDR3, in full, reads CGARDGNSPLYF.

Concerning this clone itself: The listed genes are named as in mouse. The observed sequence ends 1 residue before the CDR3 terminus, with the missing tail filled in from the germline J gene. The chain couples TRBV26 to TRBJ1-3; the D gene is possibly TRBD1 (5 bases). CDR3 length: 15 residues. Between the trimmed V and J ends, which lost 3 bases and 0 bases, there was a span of 9 bases. Germline values: CDR1 KGHPV, CDR2 FQNQEV (reference sequence). The CDR3 bases that were read are TGTGCCAGCAGTCTAGGGGCGAATTCTGGAAATACGCTCTAT. Translating gives CASSLGANSGNTLY. The whole CDR3 sequence is CASSLGANSGNTLYF.

By proportion, this clone is large. Gene names denote mouse genes. The CDR3 end is not reached by the read, which stops 1 residue before it; the germline J gene fills it in. The genes are TRBV5 and TRBJ1-2; 8 bases map to TRBD1. The CDR3 covers 15 residues. V lost 0 bases to trimming and J lost 6 bases; unmatched junction nucleotides: 6. Per germline, CDR1 LGHNA and CDR2 YNLKQL (reference sequence). This CDR3 is CASSQDRAGGADYTF. CDR3 bases read: TGTGCCAGCAGCCAAGATAGGGCAGGGGGCGCCGACTACACC.

Of note for this clone: The genes are named according to mouse. Coverage ceases 1 residue before the CDR3 finishes, and the germline J gene fills in the end. J is TRBJ2-5 and V is TRBV26; TRBD2 aligns across 14 bases. Germline values: CDR1 KGHPV, CDR2 FQNQEV (reference sequence). The ends lost 4 bases at V and 7 bases at J; junction bases unmatched: 7. This CDR3 has 16 residues. The CDR3 reads CASSRGTGGARHTQYF. The covered CDR3 bases are TGTGCCAGCAGTCGAGGGACTGGGGGGGCGAGGCACACCCAGTAC.

In regard to this clone: The gene names given are mouse names. CDR3 loop: CASSQLGNQDTQYF. The sequenced CDR3 bases are TGTGCCAGCAGCCAACTGGGTAACCAAGACACCCAGTAC. The rearrangement joins TRBV5 to TRBJ2-5, with D tentatively TRBD2 (5 bases). The CDR3 extends 1 residue past the end of the read, so its final part is completed from the germline J gene. Germline lookup yields CDR1 LGHNA and CDR2 YNLKQL (reference sequence). The CDR3 is 14 amino acids. V was cut by 2 bases and J by 0 bases, with 6 bases left in between.

For this clone: The germline and genes are mouse ones. With the read ending 1 residue before the CDR3 end, the germline J gene is used to fill in that end. This chain uses TRBV5 with TRBJ2-5; 8 bases fit TRBD1. The CDR3 contains 14 residues. After removal of 4 bases from V and 2 bases from J, the junction contained 2 bases not matched to a gene. Germline lookup yields CDR1 LGHNA and CDR2 YNLKQL (reference sequence). CDR3 region: CASSPQGVQDTQYF. The sequenced CDR3 bases are TGTGCCAGCAGCCCACAGGGGGTCCAAGACACCCAGTAC.

Regarding this clone: Mouse germline and gene names are used. The CDR3 end is not reached by the read, which stops 1 residue before it; the germline J gene fills it in. V and J are TRBV16 and TRBJ1-1, with a possible D match to TRBD1 (6 bases). The V and J ends lost 4 bases and 0 bases respectively, with 9 bases between them. Per the germline V gene, CDR1 is SGHSA and CDR2 is FRNQAP. The CDR3 is 14 residues long. The CDR3 region is CASSWDTANTEVFF. The CDR3 DNA, read in part, is TGTGCAAGCAGCTGGGACACTGCAAACACAGAAGTCTTC.